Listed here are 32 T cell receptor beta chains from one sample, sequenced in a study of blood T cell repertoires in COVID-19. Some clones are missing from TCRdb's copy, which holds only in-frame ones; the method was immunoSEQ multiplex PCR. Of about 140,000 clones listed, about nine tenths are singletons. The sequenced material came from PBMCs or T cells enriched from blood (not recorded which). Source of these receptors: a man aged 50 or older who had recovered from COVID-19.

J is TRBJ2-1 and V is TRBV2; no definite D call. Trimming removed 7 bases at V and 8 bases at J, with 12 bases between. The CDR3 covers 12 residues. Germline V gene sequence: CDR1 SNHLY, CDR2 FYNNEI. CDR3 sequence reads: CASIERVDEQFF. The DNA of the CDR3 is TGTGCCAGCATAGAGCGTGTGGATGAGCAGTTCTTC.

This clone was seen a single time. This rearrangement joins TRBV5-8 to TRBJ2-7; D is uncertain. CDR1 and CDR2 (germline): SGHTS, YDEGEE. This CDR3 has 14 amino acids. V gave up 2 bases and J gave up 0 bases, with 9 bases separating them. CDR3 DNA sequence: TGTGCCAGCAGCTTCTCGACGGGCTCCTACGAGCAGTACTTC. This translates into CASSFSTGSYEQYF.

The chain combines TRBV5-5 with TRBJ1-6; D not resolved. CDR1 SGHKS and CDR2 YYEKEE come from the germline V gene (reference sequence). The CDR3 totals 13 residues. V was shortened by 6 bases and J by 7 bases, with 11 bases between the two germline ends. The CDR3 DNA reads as TGTGCCAGCACCCGGGGAGGGAATTCACCCCTCCACTTT. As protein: CASTRGGNSPLHF. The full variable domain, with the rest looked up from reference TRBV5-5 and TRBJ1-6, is DAGVTQSPTHLIKTRGQQVTLRCSPISGHKSVSWYQQVLGQGPQFIFQYYEKEERGRGNFPDRFSARQFPNYSSELNVNALLLGDSALYLCASTRGGNSPLHFGNGTRLTVT.

For the CDR3, the DNA is TGTGCCAGCAGTTCGGTTGTGAACACTGAAGCTTTCTTT. Protein: CASSSVVNTEAFF. The V call is TRBV27, the J call TRBJ1-1; no clear D gene. CDR3 size: 13 residues. Germline CDR1 and CDR2: MNHEY and SMNVEV (reference sequence). Trimming cost V 4 bases and J 0 bases, with 6 bases left between them.

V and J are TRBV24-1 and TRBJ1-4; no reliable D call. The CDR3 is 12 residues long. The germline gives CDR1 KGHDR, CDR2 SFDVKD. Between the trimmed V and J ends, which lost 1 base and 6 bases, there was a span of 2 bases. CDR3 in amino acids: CATSDFDEKLFF. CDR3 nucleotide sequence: TGTGCCACCAGTGATTTCGATGAAAAACTGTTTTTT.

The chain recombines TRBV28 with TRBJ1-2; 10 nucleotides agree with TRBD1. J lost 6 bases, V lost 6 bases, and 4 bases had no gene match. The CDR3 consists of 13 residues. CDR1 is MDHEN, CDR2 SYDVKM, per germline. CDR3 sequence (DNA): TGTGCCAGCAGCAAAGGGACAGGGGATGGCTACACCTTC. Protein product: CASSKGTGDGYTF.

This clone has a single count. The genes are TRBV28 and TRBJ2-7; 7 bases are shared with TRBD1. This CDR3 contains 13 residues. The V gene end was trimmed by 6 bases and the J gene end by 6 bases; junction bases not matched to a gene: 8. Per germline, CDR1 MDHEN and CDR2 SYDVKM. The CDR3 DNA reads TGTGCCAGCAGCCCCGGGACAGACGTCGAGCAGTACTTC. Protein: CASSPGTDVEQYF.

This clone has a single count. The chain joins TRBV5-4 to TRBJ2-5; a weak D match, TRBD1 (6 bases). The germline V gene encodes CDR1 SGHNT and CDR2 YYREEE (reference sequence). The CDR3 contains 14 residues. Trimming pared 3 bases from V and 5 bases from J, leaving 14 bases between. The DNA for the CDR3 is TGTGCCAGCAGCTACACAGGGCCTGAGGAGACCCAGTACTTC. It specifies CASSYTGPEETQYF.

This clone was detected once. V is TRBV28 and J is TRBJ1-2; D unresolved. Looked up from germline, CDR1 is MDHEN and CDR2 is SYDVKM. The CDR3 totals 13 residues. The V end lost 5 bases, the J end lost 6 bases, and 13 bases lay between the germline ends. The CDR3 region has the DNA TGTGCCAGCAGTCCGCCGGGAGGCCATGGCTACACCTTC. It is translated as CASSPPGGHGYTF.

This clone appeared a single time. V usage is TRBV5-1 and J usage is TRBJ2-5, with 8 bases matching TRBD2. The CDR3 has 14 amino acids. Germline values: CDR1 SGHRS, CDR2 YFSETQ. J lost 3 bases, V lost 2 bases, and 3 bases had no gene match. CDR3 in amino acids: CASSLQAGEETQYF. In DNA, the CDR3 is TGCGCCAGCAGCTTACAAGCGGGAGAAGAGACCCAGTACTTC. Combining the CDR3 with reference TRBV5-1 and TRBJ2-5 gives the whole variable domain KAGVTQTPRYLIKTRGQQVTLSCSPISGHRSVSWYQQTPGQGLQFLFEYFSETQRNKGNFPGRFSGRQFSNSRSEMNVSTLELGDSALYLCASSLQAGEETQYFGPGTRLLVL.

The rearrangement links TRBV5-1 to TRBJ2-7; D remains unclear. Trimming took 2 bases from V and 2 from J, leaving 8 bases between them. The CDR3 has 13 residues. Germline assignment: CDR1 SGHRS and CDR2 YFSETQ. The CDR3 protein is CASSFGQAYEQYF. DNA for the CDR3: TGCGCCAGCAGCTTTGGGCAGGCCTACGAGCAGTACTTC. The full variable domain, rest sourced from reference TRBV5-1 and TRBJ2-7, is KAGVTQTPRYLIKTRGQQVTLSCSPISGHRSVSWYQQTPGQGLQFLFEYFSETQRNKGNFPGRFSGRQFSNSRSEMNVSTLELGDSALYLCASSFGQAYEQYFGPGTRLTVT.

CDR3 DNA sequence: TGCGCCAGCAGCCAGCCAGGGGGACAGCCCCAGCATTTT. It is translated as CASSQPGGQPQHF. This chain joins TRBV4-1 and TRBJ1-5; 7 nucleotides align to TRBD1. V trimming: 3 bases; J trimming: 7 bases; junction bases outside the gene matches: 3. CDR1 is MGHRA and CDR2 is YSYEKL in the germline V gene. This CDR3 spans 13 amino acids.

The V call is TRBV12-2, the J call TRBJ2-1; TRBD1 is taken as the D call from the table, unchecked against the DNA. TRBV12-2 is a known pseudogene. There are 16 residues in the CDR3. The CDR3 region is CASRTSVPTGFNEQFF. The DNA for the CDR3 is TGTGCAAGTCGCACGAGCGTCCCCACAGGGTTCAATGAGCAGTTCTTC.

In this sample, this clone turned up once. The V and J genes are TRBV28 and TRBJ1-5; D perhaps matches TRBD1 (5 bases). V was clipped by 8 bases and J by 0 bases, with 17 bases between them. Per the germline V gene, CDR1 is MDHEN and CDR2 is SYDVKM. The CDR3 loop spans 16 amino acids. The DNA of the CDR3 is TGTGCCAGCGGCCTCGGGGGAGCTCATAGCAATCAGCCCCAGCATTTT. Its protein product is CASGLGGAHSNQPQHF.

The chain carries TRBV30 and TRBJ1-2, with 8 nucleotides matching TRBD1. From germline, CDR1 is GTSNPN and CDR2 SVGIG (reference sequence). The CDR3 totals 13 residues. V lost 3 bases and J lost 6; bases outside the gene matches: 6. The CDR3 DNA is TGTGCCTGGAGGACAGGGGTAGAAAATGGCTACACCTTC. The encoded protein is CAWRTGVENGYTF.

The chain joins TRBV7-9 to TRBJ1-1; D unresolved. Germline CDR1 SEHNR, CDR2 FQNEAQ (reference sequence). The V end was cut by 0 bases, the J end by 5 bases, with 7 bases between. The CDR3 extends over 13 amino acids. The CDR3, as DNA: TGTGCCAGCAGCTTAGCTTATGAGACTGAAGCTTTCTTT. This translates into CASSLAYETEAFF.

The CDR3 sequence: CATSDLRTGSNTGELFF. The DNA for the CDR3 is TGTGCCACCAGTGATCTCCGGACAGGCTCGAACACCGGGGAGCTGTTTTTT. V usage is TRBV24-1 and J usage is TRBJ2-2, with 7 bases aligning to TRBD1. Germline assignment: CDR1 KGHDR and CDR2 SFDVKD. The CDR3 is 17 amino acids. With V trimmed by 3 bases and J by 0 bases, 6 bases remained unmatched.

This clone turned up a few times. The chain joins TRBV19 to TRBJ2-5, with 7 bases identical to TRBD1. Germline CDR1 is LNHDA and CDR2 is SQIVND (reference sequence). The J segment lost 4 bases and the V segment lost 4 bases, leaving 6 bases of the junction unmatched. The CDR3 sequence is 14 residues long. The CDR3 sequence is CASSTGRGRETQYF. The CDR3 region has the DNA TGTGCCAGTAGTACTGGAAGGGGGCGAGAGACCCAGTACTTC.

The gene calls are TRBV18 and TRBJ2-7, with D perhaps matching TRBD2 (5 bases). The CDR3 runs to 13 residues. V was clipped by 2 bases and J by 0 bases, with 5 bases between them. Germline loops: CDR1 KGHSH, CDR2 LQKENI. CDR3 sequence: CASSPGSSYEQYV. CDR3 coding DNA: TGTGCCAGCTCACCAGGGAGCTCCTACGAGCAGTACGTC.

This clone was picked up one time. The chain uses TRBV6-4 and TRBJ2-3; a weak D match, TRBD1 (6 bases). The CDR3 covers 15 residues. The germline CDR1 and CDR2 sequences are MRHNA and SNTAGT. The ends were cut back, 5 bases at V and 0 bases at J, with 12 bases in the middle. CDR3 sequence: CASSPGASSTDTQYF. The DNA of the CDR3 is TGTGCCAGCAGTCCAGGGGCCTCCAGCACAGATACGCAGTATTTT.

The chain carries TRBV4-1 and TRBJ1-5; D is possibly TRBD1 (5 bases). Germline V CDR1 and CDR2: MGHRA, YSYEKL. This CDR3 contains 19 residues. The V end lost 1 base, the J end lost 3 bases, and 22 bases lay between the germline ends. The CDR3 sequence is CASSQVPKTGDRINQPQHF. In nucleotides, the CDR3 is TGCGCCAGCAGCCAAGTCCCTAAAACGGGGGATCGAATCAATCAGCCCCAGCATTTT.

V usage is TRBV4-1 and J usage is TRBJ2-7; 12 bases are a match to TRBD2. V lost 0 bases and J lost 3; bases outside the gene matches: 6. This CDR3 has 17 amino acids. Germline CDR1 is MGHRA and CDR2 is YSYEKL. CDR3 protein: CASSQDTTSGSGYEQYF. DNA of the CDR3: TGCGCCAGCAGCCAAGATACGACTAGCGGGAGTGGCTACGAGCAGTACTTC.

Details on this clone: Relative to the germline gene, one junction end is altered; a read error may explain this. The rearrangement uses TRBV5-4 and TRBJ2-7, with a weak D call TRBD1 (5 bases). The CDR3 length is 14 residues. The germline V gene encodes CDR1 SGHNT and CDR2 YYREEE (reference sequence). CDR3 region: CASSIDRPSDEQYF. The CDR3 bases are TGTGCCAGCAGTATCGACAGACCCTCCGACGAGCAGTACTTC. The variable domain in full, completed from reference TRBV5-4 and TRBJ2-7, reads ETGVTQSPTHLIKTRGQQVTLRCSSQSGHNTVSWYQQALGQGPQFIFQYYREEENGRGNFPPRFSGLQFPNYSSELNVNALELDDSALYLCASSIDRPSDEQYFGPGTRLTVT.

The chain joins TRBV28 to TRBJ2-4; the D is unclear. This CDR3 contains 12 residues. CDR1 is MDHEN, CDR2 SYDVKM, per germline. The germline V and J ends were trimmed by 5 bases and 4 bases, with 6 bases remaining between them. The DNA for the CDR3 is TGTGCCAGCAGTCAAACAAAAAACATTCAGTACTTC. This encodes CASSQTKNIQYF.

The DNA for the CDR3 is TGCGCCAGCAGCCAAGACCCGACTAGCGGCCGCTACAATGAGCAGTTCTTC. Translating gives CASSQDPTSGRYNEQFF. The J gene is TRBJ2-1, the V gene TRBV4-3, with TRBD2 matching over 9 bases. CDR3 length equals 17 residues. The J segment lost 3 bases and the V segment lost 0 bases, leaving 6 bases of the junction unmatched. From germline, CDR1 is LGHNA and CDR2 YSLEER.

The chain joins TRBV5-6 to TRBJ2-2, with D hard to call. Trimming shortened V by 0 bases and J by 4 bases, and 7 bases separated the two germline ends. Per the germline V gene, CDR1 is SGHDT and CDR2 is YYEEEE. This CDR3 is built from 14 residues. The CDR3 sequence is CASSLAPGTGELFF. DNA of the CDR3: TGTGCCAGCAGCTTGGCACCGGGCACCGGGGAGCTGTTTTTT.

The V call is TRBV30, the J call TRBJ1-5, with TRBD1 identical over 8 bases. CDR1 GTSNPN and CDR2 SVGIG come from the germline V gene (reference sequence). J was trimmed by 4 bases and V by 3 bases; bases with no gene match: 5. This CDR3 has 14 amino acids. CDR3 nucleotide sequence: TGTGCCTGGAGCCTACAGGGGGGTAATCAGCCCCAGCATTTT. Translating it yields CAWSLQGGNQPQHF.

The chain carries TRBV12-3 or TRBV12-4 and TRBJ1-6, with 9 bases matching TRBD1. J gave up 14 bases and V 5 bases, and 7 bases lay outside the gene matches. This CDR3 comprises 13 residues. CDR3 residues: CASSTGQGPALHF. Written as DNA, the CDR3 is TGTGCCAGCAGTACGGGACAGGGACCGGCCCTCCACTTT.

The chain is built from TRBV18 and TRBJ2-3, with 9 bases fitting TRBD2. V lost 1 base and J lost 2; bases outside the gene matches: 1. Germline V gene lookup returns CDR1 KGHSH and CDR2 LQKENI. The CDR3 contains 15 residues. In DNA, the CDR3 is TGTGCCAGCTCACCACTAGCGGGGGTCACAGATACGCAGTATTTT. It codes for CASSPLAGVTDTQYF.

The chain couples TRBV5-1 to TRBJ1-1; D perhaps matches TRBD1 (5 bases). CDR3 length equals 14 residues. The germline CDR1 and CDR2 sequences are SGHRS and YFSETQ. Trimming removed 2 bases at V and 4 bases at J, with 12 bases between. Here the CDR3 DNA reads TGCGCCAGCAGCTTCGGGGGGTTCGGCACTGAAGCTTTCTTT. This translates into CASSFGGFGTEAFF.

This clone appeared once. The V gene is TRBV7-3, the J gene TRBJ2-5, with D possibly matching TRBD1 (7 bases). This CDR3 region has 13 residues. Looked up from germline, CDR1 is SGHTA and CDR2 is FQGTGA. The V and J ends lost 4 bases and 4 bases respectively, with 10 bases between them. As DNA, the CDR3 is TGTGCCAGCAGCTCTCAGGGGGGAGAGACCCAGTACTTC. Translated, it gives CASSSQGGETQYF.

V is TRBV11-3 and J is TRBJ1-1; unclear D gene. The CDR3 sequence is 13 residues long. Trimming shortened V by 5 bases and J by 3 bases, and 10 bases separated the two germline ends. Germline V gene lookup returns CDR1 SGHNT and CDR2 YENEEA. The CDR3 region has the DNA TGTGCCAGCAGCCCGTACGGAGACACTGAAGCTTTCTTT. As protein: CASSPYGDTEAFF.